This T cell receptor beta chain emerged from a study of blood T cell repertoires in COVID-19. Looking at the study overall: COVID-19 samples from acute and convalescent phases originated in the United States, Italy and Spain. Sources were T cells, B-cell-depleted T cells, or PBMCs; the material itself was cDNA or gDNA.

In the original processing: Estimates of nucleated cell counts were drawn from the amplification of reference gene primers. This table comes from immunoSEQ multiplex PCR, and its TCRdb copy is limited to in-frame clones, with some not included. D and trimming come from the DNA, and the V and J calls and clone size come from that table. Here the sample spans about 130,000 clones, 65% to 90% being singletons. J was trimmed by 2 bases and V by 5 bases; bases with no gene match: 6. Germline V lookup: CDR1 WSHSY, CDR2 SAAADI. The CDR3 length is 15 residues. The chain couples TRBV10-2 to TRBJ1-2, with 9 bases identical to TRBD1. The receptor was derived from an elderly woman with acute or convalescent COVID-19. The specimen sequenced was peripheral blood. In nucleotides, the CDR3 is TGCGCCAGCAGTCCAACAGGGGGCCGGAACTATGGCTACACCTTC. Translating it yields CASSPTGGRNYGYTF.